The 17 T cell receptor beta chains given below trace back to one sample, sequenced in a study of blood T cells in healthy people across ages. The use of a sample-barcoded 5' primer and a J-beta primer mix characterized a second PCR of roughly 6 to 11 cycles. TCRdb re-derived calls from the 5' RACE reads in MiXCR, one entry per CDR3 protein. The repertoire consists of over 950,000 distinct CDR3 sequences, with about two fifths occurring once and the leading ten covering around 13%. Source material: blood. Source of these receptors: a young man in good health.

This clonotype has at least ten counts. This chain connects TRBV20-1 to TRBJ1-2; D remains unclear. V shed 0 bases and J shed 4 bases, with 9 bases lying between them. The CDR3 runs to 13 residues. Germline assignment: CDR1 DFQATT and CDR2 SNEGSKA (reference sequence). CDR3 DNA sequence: TGCAGTGCTAGAGAGCAAGGGTTCTATGGCTACACCTTC. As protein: CSAREQGFYGYTF.

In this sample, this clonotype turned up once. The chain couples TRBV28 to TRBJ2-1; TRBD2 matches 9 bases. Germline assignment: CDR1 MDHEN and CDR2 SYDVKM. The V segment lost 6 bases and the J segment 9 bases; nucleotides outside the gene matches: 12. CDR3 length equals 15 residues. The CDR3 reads CASRSPGGGAGEQFF. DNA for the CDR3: TGTGCCAGCAGATCCCCCGGCGGGGGGGCCGGTGAGCAGTTCTTC.

The CDR3: CSVRPEQGEGNYGYTF. The DNA of the CDR3 is TGCAGCGTGAGGCCTGAACAGGGTGAGGGAAACTATGGCTACACCTTC. The rearrangement uses TRBV29-1 and TRBJ1-2; weak D call: TRBD1 (6 bases). From germline, CDR1 is SQVTM and CDR2 ANQGSEA. The CDR3 totals 16 residues. Trimming pared 6 bases from V and 2 bases from J, leaving 22 bases between.

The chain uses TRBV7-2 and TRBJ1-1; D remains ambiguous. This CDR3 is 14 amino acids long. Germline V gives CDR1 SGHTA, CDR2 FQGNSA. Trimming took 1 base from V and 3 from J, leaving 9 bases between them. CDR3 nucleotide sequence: TGTACCAGCAGCTTAGGATACAGCTACACTGAAGCTTTCTTT. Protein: CTSSLGYSYTEAFF.

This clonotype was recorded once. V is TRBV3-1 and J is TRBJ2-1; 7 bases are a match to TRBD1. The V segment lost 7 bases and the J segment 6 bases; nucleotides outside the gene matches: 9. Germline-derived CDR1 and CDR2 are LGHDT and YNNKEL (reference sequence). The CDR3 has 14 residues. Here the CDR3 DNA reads TGTGCCAGCAACCCTGCGACAGGGACCAATGAGCAGTTCTTC. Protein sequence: CASNPATGTNEQFF.

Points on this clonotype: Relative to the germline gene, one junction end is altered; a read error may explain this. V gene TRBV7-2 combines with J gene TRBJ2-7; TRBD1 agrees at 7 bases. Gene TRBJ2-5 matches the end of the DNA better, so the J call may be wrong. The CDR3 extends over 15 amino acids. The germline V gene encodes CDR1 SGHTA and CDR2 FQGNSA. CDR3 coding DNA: TGTGCCAGCAGCTTATTTTCGGGACAGCAAGGGACCCAGTACTTC. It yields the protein CASSLFSGQQGTQYF.

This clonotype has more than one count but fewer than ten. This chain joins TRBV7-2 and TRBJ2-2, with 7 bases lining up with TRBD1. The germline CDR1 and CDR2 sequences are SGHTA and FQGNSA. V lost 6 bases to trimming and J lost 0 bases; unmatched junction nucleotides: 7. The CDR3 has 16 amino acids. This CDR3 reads CASRLTGQSNTGELFF. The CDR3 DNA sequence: TGTGCCAGCAGACTTACGGGACAGTCGAACACCGGGGAGCTGTTTTTT.

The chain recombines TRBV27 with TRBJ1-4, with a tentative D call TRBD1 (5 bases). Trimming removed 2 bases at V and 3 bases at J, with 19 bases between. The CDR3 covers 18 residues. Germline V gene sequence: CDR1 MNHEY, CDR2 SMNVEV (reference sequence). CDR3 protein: CASSLRGLGVRPNEKLFF. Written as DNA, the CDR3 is TGTGCCAGCAGTTTAAGAGGGTTGGGGGTTCGCCCTAATGAAAAACTGTTTTTT.

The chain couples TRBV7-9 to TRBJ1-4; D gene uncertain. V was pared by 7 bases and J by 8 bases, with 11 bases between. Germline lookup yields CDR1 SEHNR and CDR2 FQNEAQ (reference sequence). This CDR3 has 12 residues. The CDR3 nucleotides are TGTGCCAGCACCTCGTCATACGAAAAACTGTTTTTT. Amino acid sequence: CASTSSYEKLFF.

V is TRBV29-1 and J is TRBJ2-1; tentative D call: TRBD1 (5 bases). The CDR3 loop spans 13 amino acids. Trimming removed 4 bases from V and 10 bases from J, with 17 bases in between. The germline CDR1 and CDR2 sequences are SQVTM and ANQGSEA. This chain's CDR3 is CSVVGKGAREQFF. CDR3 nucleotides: TGCAGCGTTGTCGGTAAAGGGGCGCGCGAGCAGTTCTTC.

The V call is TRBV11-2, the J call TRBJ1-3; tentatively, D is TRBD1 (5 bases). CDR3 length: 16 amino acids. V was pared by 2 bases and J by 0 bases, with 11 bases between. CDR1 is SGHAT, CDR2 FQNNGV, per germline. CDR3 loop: CASSLLGGSSGNTIYF. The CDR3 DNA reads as TGTGCCAGCAGCTTATTGGGGGGGAGCTCTGGAAACACCATATATTTT.

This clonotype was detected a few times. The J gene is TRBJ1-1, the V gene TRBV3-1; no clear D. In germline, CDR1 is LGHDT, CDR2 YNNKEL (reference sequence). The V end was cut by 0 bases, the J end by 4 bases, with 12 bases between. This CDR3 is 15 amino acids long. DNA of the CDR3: TGTGCCAGCAGCCAAGAGATAGGCAGCGGCACTGAAGCTTTCTTT. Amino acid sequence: CASSQEIGSGTEAFF.

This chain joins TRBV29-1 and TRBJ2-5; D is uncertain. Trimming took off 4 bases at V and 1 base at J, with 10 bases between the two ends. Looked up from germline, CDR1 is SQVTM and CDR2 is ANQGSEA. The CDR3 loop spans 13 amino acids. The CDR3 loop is CSVADGFQETQYF. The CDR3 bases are TGCAGCGTTGCCGACGGGTTCCAAGAGACCCAGTACTTC.

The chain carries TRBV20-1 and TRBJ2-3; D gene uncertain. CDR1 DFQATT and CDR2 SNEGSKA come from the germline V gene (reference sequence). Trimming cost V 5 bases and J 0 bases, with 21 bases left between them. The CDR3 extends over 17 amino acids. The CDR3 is CSARLPRRLSSTDTQYF. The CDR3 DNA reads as TGCAGTGCTCGATTGCCAAGGCGCCTGTCTAGCACAGATACGCAGTATTTT.

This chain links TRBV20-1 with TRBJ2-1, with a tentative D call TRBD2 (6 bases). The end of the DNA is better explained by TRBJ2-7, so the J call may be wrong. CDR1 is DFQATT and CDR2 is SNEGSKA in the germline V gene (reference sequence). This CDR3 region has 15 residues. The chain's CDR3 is CSAGDGEVSYNEQYF. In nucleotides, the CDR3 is TGCAGTGCTGGGGATGGGGAGGTATCCTACAATGAGCAGTACTTC.

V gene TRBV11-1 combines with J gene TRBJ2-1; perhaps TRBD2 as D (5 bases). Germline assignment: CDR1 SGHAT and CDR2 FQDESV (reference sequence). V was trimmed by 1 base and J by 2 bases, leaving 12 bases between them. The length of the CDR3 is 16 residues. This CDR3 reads CASSLGSGIAYNEQFF. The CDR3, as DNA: TGTGCCAGCAGCTTAGGCTCGGGGATAGCCTACAATGAGCAGTTCTTC.

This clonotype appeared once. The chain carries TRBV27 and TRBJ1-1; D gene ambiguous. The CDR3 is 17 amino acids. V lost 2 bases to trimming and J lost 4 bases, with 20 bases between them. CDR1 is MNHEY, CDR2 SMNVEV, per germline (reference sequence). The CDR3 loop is CASSLVGRGGQFTEAFF. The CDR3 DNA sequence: TGTGCCAGCAGTTTAGTAGGGCGCGGTGGGCAGTTCACTGAAGCTTTCTTT.